The 11 T cell receptor beta chains below all came from one sample that was sequenced in a study of T cell responses to AZD1222 COVID-19 vaccine. Only in-frame clones appear in the TCRdb table, and some are missing; sequencing was by immunoSEQ multiplex PCR. The table lists 150,000 to 200,000 clones, over 85% of them singletons, with 3.9% in the top ten. Material: peripheral blood, obtained on day 0 of AZD1222 vaccination. The receptors derive from an adult in good health.

The chain links TRBV5-8 to TRBJ1-6, with a tentative D call TRBD1 (5 bases). The CDR3 spans 15 residues. The V gene lost 4 bases and the J gene lost 5 bases, with 13 bases spanning the gap. Germline CDR1 and CDR2: SGHTS and YDEGEE. The CDR3 bases are TGTGCCAGCAGCCCCTGGGGCATGCATAATTCACCCCTCCACTTT. It codes for CASSPWGMHNSPLHF. The whole variable domain, filled in from reference TRBV5-8 and TRBJ1-6, reads EAGVTQSPTHLIKTRGQQATLRCSPISGHTSVYWYQQALGLGLQFLLWYDEGEERNRGNFPPRFSGRQFPNYSSELNVNALELEDSALYLCASSPWGMHNSPLHFGNGTRLTVT.

This sequence joins TRBV28 and TRBJ1-5; unclear D gene. Germline assignment: CDR1 MDHEN and CDR2 SYDVKM. This CDR3 has 14 residues. The germline V and J ends were trimmed by 6 bases and 6 bases, with 15 bases remaining between them. CDR3 protein: CASSRRSGFQPQHF. The CDR3 DNA follows: TGTGCCAGCAGCCGACGGTCTGGGTTTCAGCCCCAGCATTTT.

This clone was detected once. J is TRBJ2-1 and V is TRBV5-4; TRBD2 matches 12 bases. Per germline, CDR1 SGHNT and CDR2 YYREEE (reference sequence). The V segment lost 2 bases and the J segment 7 bases; nucleotides outside the gene matches: 10. This CDR3 has 17 residues. The CDR3 loop reads CASSFGLLAGGGNEQFF. CDR3 nucleotide sequence: TGTGCCAGCAGCTTTGGGCTACTAGCGGGAGGAGGGAATGAGCAGTTCTTC.

V is TRBV15 and J is TRBJ2-7, with D perhaps assigned TRBD1 or TRBD2 (5 bases each). The CDR3 runs to 15 residues. Between the trimmed V and J ends, which lost 1 base and 3 bases, there was a span of 13 bases. Germline V gives CDR1 LNHNV, CDR2 YYDKDF (reference sequence). The CDR3 coding sequence is TGTGCCACCAGCAGAGGGGACCCGGGCCTCTACGAGCAGTACTTC. Translated: CATSRGDPGLYEQYF.

This clone was counted a single time. This sequence joins TRBV29-1 and TRBJ2-7, with 9 bases matching TRBD2. The trim removed 6 bases at V and 4 bases at J, leaving 13 bases unmatched. The length of the CDR3 is 15 residues. Looked up from germline, CDR1 is SQVTM and CDR2 is ANQGSEA. Here the CDR3 reads CSVGYSGSRRYEQYF. CDR3 DNA sequence: TGCAGCGTCGGCTATAGCGGGAGTCGTCGTTACGAGCAGTACTTC.

This chain connects TRBV2 to TRBJ2-7; D is undetermined. CDR3 length: 13 amino acids. The germline V and J ends were trimmed by 5 bases and 5 bases, with 13 bases remaining between them. From germline, CDR1 is SNHLY and CDR2 FYNNEI. CDR3 sequence (DNA): TGTGCCAGCAGTCGGGTCCCTAGAAACGAGCAGTACTTC. It is translated as CASSRVPRNEQYF.

The rearrangement joins TRBV5-1 to TRBJ2-3; the match to TRBD2 covers 7 bases. The germline V gene has CDR1 SGHRS and CDR2 YFSETQ. CDR3 size: 13 residues. V shed 3 bases, J shed 6 bases, and the junction held 4 bases outside the gene matches. The CDR3 spells CASSSAGDDTQYF. The CDR3 nucleotides are TGCGCCAGCAGCTCCGCGGGGGATGATACGCAGTATTTT.

This clone was counted only a few times. The chain combines TRBV15 with TRBJ1-6, with 7 positions matching TRBD1. With V trimmed by 1 base and J by 7 bases, 4 bases remained unmatched. Per the germline V gene, CDR1 is LNHNV and CDR2 is YYDKDF (reference sequence). This CDR3 comprises 15 residues. CDR3 in DNA: TGTGCCACCAGCAGAGGGGACAGAGCAAATTCACCCCTCCACTTT. Translated: CATSRGDRANSPLHF.

The rearrangement links TRBV28 to TRBJ1-6; TRBD1 is a possible D gene (6 bases). The V end was cut by 4 bases, the J end by 10 bases, with 17 bases between. CDR1 is MDHEN, CDR2 SYDVKM, per germline. The CDR3 is made up of 15 amino acids. The CDR3 protein is CASSYYDRLGSPLHF. The CDR3 coding sequence is TGTGCCAGCAGTTACTATGACAGGTTGGGATCACCCCTCCACTTT.

V gene TRBV12-3 or TRBV12-4 combines with J gene TRBJ1-5; D gene unclear. The CDR3 totals 13 residues. V lost 3 bases and J 4 bases, leaving 7 bases between the germline ends. The CDR3 loop reads CASSLRENQPQHF. The CDR3 region has the DNA TGTGCCAGCAGTTTGAGGGAAAATCAGCCCCAGCATTTT.

This clone was detected once. The chain combines TRBV5-6 with TRBJ2-5; D unresolved. Germline-derived CDR1 and CDR2 are SGHDT and YYEEEE. V was pared by 4 bases and J by 4 bases, with 11 bases between. CDR3 length: 13 amino acids. The CDR3 region is CASSQTRTETQYF. The CDR3 DNA reads TGTGCCAGCAGCCAGACCAGAACAGAGACCCAGTACTTC.